The source of this T cell receptor gamma chain is a study of Vδ1+ human thymocytes. Study-wide results and caveats: Despite high sort purity, roughly 21% of thymic T cell receptor delta sequences were Vdelta2. Highly polyclonal TRG and TRD repertoires with Gaussian CDR3 length distributions appeared in thymus. TRD repertoires were essentially private, unlike widely shared TRG clonotypes.

The template was reverse-transcribed extracted RNA. Multiplex PCR used pooled V-gene forward primers and a constant-region reverse primer to amplify CDR3s. TCRdb fed the multiplex PCR reads to CATT. The sample yields about 36,000 gamma-chain clones, roughly a fifth seen once. Points on this clone: Its antigen remains unknown. Within the sample, other DNA sequences also encode this same CDR3.

The CDR3 has 14 residues. V shed 0 bases and J 6 bases; nucleotides not matched to a gene: 8. Germline-derived CDR1 and CDR2 are VTNTFY and YDVSTARD (reference sequence). The sorted cells were CD3+ Vdelta1+ Vdelta2- thymocytes from alphabeta-depleted thymus. Sorted Vdelta1+ thymocytes were about 97% to 99.6% pure. Sequencing was done on a sample of Vdelta1+ gamma-delta thymocytes from the thymus. Subset reported: FACS-sorted CD3+ TCRalphabeta- TCRVdelta1+ TCRVdelta2- thymocytes. This TCR was recovered from a girl less than two years old who had congenital heart surgery. The chain combines TRGV3 with TRGJ1 or TRGJ2. CDR3 region: CATWDRPRAYKKLF. The CDR3 DNA follows: TGTGCCACCTGGGACAGGCCACGGGCTTATAAGAAACTCTTT.